A single sample gave rise to the 8 T cell receptor beta chains below, sequenced in a study of cytomegalovirus exposure and HLA in healthy donors. Method: immunoSEQ multiplex PCR; TCRdb's copy keeps in-frame clones and lacks some. The sample has 250,000 to 400,000 clones, approximately 85% seen once. Sequences were obtained from PBMCs. The receptor set was obtained from a man aged 25 to 40 in good health and CMV-seronegative.

V and J are TRBV4-1 and TRBJ2-7; D is uncertain. The CDR3 loop spans 16 amino acids. Deletions cut 0 bases from V and 0 bases from J, with 12 bases between. Germline V CDR1 and CDR2: MGHRA, YSYEKL. CDR3 DNA sequence: TGCGCCAGCAGCCAAGATCTGCCAGAATTCTCCTACGAGCAGTACTTC. Translation gives CASSQDLPEFSYEQYF.

V is TRBV11-2 and J is TRBJ2-3; the D is unclear. The CDR3 loop spans 13 amino acids. Trimming removed 3 bases at V and 0 bases at J, with 4 bases between. Germline V gene lookup returns CDR1 SGHAT and CDR2 FQNNGV. The CDR3 region has the DNA TGTGCCAGCAGCTTCCTAAGCACAGATACGCAGTATTTT. This translates into CASSFLSTDTQYF. Full variable domain (rest looked up from reference TRBV11-2 and TRBJ2-3): EAGVAQSPRYKIIEKRQSVAFWCNPISGHATLYWYQQILGQGPKLLIQFQNNGVVDDSQLPKDRFSAERLKGVDSTLKIQPAKLEDSAVYLCASSFLSTDTQYFGPGTRLTVL.

The chain employs TRBV27 and TRBJ2-5; 7 bases are shared with TRBD1. The germline V gene encodes CDR1 MNHEY and CDR2 SMNVEV (reference sequence). Trimming took 6 bases from V and 5 from J; bases not matched to a gene: 9. The CDR3 loop spans 14 amino acids. Here the CDR3 reads CASRETGSWETQYF. The CDR3 DNA follows: TGTGCCAGCAGGGAGACAGGGAGCTGGGAGACCCAGTACTTC.

This chain connects TRBV5-1 to TRBJ1-1; D possibly corresponds to TRBD1 (5 bases). Germline CDR1 and CDR2: SGHRS and YFSETQ. The V end lost 1 base, the J end lost 0 bases, and 13 bases lay between the germline ends. The length of the CDR3 is 16 residues. CDR3 residues: CASSLNQGSMNTEAFF. The CDR3 DNA follows: TGCGCCAGCAGCTTGAACCAGGGTTCAATGAACACTGAAGCTTTCTTT.

This chain uses TRBV2 with TRBJ2-4; D gene uncertain. CDR3 length: 14 residues. Germline-derived CDR1 and CDR2 are SNHLY and FYNNEI. V was cut by 2 bases and J by 0 bases, with 5 bases left in between. DNA for the CDR3: TGTGCCAGCAGTGAACGGGTAGCCAAAAACATTCAGTACTTC. As protein: CASSERVAKNIQYF.

The chain combines TRBV5-6 with TRBJ2-7; a weak D match, TRBD1 (7 bases). V lost 2 bases and J 2 bases, leaving 11 bases between the germline ends. The V gene's germline CDR1 is SGHDT and CDR2 YYEEEE. The CDR3 contains 14 residues. CDR3 sequence reads: CASSFQGGTYEQYF. The DNA for the CDR3 is TGTGCCAGCAGCTTTCAGGGGGGAACCTACGAGCAGTACTTC.

The chain combines TRBV6-1 with TRBJ2-7; no definite D call. The CDR3 is 12 amino acids. The V gene lost 1 base and the J gene lost 7 bases, with 8 bases spanning the gap. Germline V gene sequence: CDR1 MNHNS, CDR2 SASEGT. The CDR3 DNA reads TGTGCCAGCAGTGAAGTTTTCGGGGAGCAGTACTTC. Its protein product is CASSEVFGEQYF.

V is TRBV5-6 and J is TRBJ2-2, with D maybe TRBD1 (6 bases). V was trimmed by 3 bases and J by 2 bases, leaving 14 bases between them. This CDR3 spans 16 amino acids. Germline CDR1 and CDR2: SGHDT and YYEEEE. The CDR3 sequence is CASSSPGTPNTGELFF. In DNA, the CDR3 is TGTGCCAGCAGCTCCCCCGGGACACCTAACACCGGGGAGCTGTTTTTT.